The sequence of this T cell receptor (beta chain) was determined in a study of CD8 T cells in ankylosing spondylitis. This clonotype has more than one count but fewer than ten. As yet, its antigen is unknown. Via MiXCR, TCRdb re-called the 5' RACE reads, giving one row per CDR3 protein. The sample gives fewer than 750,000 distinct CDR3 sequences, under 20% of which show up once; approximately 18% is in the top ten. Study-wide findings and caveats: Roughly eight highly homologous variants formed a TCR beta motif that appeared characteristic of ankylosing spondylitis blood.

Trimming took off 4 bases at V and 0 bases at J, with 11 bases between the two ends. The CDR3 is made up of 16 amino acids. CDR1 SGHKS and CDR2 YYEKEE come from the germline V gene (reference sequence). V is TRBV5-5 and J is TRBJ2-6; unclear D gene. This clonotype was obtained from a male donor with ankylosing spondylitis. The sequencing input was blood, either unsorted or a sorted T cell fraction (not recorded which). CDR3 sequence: CASSNSGFSGANVLTF. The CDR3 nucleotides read TGTGCCAGCAGCAACTCAGGATTCTCTGGGGCCAACGTCCTGACTTTC.